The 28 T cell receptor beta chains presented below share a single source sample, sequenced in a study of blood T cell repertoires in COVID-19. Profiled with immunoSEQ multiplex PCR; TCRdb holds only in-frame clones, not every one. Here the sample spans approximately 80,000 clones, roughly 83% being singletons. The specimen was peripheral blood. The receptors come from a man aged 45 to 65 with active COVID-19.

Written as DNA, the CDR3 is TGCGCCAGCAGCTTGGGGGGGACTCACGGCACAGATACGCAGTATTTT. Its translation: CASSLGGTHGTDTQYF. The chain links TRBV5-1 to TRBJ2-3, with a tentative D call TRBD2 (6 bases). The germline V gene encodes CDR1 SGHRS and CDR2 YFSETQ. V lost 0 bases to trimming and J lost 1 base, with 12 bases between them. The CDR3 spans 16 residues.

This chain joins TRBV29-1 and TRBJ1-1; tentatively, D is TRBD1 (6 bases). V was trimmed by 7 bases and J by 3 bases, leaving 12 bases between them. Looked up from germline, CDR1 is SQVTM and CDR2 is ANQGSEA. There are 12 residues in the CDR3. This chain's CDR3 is CSGRGGHTEAFF. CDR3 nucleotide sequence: TGCAGCGGCAGGGGCGGGCACACTGAAGCTTTCTTT.

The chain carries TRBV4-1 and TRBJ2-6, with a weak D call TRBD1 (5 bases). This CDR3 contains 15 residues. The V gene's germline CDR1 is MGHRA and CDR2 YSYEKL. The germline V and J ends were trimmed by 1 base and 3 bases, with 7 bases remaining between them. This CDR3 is CASSQAGYGANVLTF. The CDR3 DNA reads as TGCGCCAGCAGCCAAGCAGGGTATGGGGCCAACGTCCTGACTTTC.

DNA for the CDR3: TGCGCCAGCAGCGGGACCGGGACTAGCGGTAACAATGAGCAGTTCTTC. Its translation is CASSGTGTSGNNEQFF. The J gene is TRBJ2-1, the V gene TRBV5-1, with 11 bases lining up with TRBD2. Germline CDR1 is SGHRS and CDR2 is YFSETQ. The trim removed 4 bases at V and 5 bases at J, leaving 8 bases unmatched. The CDR3 contains 16 residues.

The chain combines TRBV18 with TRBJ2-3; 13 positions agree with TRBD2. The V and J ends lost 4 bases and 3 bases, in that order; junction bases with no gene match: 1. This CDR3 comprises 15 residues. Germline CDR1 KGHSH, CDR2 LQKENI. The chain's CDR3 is CASSRTSGSTDTQYF. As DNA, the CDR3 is TGTGCCAGCTCACGGACTAGCGGGAGTACAGATACGCAGTATTTT.

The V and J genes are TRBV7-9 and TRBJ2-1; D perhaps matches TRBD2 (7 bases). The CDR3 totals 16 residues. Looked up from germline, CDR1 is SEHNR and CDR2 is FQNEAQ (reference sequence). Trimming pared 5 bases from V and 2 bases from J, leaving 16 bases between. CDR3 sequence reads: CASSPSGAGAYNEQFF. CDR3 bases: TGTGCCAGCAGCCCCTCGGGGGCGGGGGCCTACAATGAGCAGTTCTTC. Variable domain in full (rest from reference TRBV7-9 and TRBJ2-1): DTGVSQNPRHKITKRGQNVTFRCDPISEHNRLYWYRQTLGQGPEFLTYFQNEAQLEKSRLLSDRFSAERPKGSFSTLEIQRTEQGDSAMYLCASSPSGAGAYNEQFFGPGTRLTVL.

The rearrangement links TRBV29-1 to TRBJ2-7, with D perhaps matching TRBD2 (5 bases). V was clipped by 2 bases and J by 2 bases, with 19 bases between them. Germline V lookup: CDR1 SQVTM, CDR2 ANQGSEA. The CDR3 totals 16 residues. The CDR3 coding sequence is TGCAGCGTTGAATCCCCCGTGGCCGGGGAGCCCTACGAGCAGTACTTC. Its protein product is CSVESPVAGEPYEQYF.

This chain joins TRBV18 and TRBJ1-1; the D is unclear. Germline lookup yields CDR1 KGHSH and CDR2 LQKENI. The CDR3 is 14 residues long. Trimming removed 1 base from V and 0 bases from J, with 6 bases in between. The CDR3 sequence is CASSPQHVNTEAFF. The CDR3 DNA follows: TGTGCCAGCTCACCACAACACGTGAACACTGAAGCTTTCTTT.

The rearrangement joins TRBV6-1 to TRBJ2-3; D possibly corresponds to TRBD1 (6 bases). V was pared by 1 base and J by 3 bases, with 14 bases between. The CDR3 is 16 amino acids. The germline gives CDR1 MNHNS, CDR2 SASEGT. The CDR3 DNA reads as TGTGCCAGCAGTGAAGTATACCAGGGGAATACAGATACGCAGTATTTT. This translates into CASSEVYQGNTDTQYF.

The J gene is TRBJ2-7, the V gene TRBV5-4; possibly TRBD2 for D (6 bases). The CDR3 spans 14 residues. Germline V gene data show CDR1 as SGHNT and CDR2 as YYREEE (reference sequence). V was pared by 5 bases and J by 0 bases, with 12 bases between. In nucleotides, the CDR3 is TGTGCCAGCAGTTCCGTAGCGGCCTCCTACGAGCAGTACTTC. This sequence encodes CASSSVAASYEQYF.

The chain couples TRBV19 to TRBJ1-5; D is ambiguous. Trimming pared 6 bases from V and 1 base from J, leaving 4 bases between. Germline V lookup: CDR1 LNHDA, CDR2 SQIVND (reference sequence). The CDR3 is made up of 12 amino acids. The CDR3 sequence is CASRRSNQPQHF. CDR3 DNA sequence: TGTGCCAGTAGGAGAAGCAATCAGCCCCAGCATTTT.

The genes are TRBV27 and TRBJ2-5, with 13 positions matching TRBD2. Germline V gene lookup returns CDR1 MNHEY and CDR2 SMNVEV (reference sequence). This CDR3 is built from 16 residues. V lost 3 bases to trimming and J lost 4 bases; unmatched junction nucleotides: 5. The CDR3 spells CASSLRGLAGIETQYF. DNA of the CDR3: TGTGCCAGCAGTTTGAGGGGACTAGCGGGGATAGAGACCCAGTACTTC.

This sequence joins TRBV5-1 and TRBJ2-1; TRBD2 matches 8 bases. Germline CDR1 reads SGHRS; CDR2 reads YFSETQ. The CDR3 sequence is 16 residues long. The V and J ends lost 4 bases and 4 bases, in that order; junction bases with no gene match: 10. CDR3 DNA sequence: TGCGCCAGCAGCGAACCGGGGGGGCCTCGGTACAATGAGCAGTTCTTC. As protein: CASSEPGGPRYNEQFF.

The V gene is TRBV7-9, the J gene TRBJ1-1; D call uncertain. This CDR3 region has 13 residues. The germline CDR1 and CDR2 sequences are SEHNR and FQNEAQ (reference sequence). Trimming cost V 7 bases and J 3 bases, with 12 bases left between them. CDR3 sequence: CASKSDGYTEAFF. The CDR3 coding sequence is TGTGCCAGCAAAAGCGATGGGTACACTGAAGCTTTCTTT.

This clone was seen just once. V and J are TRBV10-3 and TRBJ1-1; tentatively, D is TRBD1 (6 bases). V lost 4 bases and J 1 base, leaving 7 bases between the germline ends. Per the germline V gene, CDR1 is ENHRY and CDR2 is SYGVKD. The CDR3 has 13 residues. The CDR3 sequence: CAISVQGNTEAFF. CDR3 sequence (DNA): TGTGCCATCAGTGTACAGGGGAACACTGAAGCTTTCTTT.

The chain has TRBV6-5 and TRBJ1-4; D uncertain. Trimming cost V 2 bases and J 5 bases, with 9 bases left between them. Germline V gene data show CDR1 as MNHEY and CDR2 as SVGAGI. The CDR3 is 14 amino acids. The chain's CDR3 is CASSYGGQNEKLFF. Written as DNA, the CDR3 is TGTGCCAGCAGTTACGGCGGTCAGAATGAAAAACTGTTTTTT.

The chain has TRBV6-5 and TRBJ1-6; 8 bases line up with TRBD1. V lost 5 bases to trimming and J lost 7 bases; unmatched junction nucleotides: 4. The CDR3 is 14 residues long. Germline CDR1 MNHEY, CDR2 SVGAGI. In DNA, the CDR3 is TGTGCCAGCAGTCCGCAGGGGGCCAATTCACCCCTCCACTTT. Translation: CASSPQGANSPLHF.

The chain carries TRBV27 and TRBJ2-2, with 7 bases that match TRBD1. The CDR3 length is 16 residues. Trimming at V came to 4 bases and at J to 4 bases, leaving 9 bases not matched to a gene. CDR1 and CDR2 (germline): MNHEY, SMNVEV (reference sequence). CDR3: CASSYRQGPITGELFF. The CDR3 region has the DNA TGTGCCAGCAGTTACAGACAGGGTCCGATCACCGGGGAGCTGTTTTTT.

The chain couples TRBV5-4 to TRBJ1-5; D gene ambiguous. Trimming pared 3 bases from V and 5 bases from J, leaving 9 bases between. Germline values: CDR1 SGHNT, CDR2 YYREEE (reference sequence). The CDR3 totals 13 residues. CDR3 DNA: TGTGCCAGCAGCTCGTCGGGAGATCAGCCCCAGCATTTT. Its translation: CASSSSGDQPQHF.

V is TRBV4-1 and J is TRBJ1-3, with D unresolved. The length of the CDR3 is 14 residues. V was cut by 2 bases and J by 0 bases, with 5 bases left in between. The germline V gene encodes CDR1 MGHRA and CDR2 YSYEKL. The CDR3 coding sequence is TGCGCCAGCAGCCAAAAGAGCTCTGGAAACACCATATATTTT. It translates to CASSQKSSGNTIYF.

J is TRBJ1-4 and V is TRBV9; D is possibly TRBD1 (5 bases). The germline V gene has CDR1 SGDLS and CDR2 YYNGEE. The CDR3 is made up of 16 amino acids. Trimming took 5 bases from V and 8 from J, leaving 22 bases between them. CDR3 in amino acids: CASRAGGGGSSEKLFF. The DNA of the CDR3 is TGTGCCAGCAGAGCTGGAGGTGGGGGGAGTAGCGAAAAACTGTTTTTT.

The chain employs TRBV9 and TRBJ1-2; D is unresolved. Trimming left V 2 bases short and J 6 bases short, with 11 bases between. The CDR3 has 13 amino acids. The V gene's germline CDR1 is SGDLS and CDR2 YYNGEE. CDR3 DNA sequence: TGTGCCAGCAGCGTGAGCCTCCTTCATGGCTACACCTTC. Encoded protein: CASSVSLLHGYTF.

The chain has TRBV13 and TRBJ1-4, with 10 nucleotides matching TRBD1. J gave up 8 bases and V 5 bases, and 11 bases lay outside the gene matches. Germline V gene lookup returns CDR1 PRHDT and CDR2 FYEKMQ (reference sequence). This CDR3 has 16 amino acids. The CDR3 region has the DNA TGTGCCAGCAGCGTCCGACAGGGGGCGCCGGGCGAAAAACTGTTTTTT. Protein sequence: CASSVRQGAPGEKLFF. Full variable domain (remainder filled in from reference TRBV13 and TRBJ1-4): AAGVIQSPRHLIKEKRETATLKCYPIPRHDTVYWYQQGPGQDPQFLISFYEKMQSDKGSIPDRFSAQQFSDYHSELNMSSLELGDSALYFCASSVRQGAPGEKLFFGSGTQLSVL.

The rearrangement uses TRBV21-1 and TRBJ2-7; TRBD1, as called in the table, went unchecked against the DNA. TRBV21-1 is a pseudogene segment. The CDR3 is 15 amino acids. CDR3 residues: CASSKVVGVSHEQYF. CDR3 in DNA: TGTGCCAGCAGCAAAGTGGTAGGGGTCTCCCACGAGCAGTACTTC.

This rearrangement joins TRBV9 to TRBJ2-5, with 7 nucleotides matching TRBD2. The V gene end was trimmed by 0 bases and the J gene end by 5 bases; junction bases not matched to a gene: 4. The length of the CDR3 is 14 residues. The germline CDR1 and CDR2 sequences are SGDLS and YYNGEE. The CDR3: CASSVERGGETQYF. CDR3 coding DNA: TGTGCCAGCAGCGTAGAGCGGGGCGGGGAGACCCAGTACTTC.

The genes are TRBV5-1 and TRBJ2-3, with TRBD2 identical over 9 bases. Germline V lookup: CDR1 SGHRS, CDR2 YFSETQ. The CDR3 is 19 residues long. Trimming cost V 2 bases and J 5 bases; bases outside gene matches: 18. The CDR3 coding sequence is TGCGCCAGCAGCTTCACCCGACTAGCGGATAACCCGGGGGGAGATACGCAGTATTTT. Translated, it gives CASSFTRLADNPGGDTQYF.

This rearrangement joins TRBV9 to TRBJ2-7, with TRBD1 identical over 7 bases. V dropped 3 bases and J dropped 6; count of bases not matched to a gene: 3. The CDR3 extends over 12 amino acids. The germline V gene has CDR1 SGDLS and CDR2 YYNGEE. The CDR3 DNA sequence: TGTGCCAGCAGCGCGACAGGGCTCGAGCAGTACTTC. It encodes CASSATGLEQYF.

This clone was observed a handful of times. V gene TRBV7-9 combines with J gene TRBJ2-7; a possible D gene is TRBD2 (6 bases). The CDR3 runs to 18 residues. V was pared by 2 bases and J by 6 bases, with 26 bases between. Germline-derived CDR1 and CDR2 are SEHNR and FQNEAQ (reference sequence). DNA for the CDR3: TGTGCCAGCAGCTTAAGAAACCGTGGGGCGGGAACCCCGGGCGAGCAGTACTTC. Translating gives CASSLRNRGAGTPGEQYF. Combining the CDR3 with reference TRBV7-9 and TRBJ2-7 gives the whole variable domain DTGVSQNPRHKITKRGQNVTFRCDPISEHNRLYWYRQTLGQGPEFLTYFQNEAQLEKSRLLSDRFSAERPKGSFSTLEIQRTEQGDSAMYLCASSLRNRGAGTPGEQYFGPGTRLTVT.